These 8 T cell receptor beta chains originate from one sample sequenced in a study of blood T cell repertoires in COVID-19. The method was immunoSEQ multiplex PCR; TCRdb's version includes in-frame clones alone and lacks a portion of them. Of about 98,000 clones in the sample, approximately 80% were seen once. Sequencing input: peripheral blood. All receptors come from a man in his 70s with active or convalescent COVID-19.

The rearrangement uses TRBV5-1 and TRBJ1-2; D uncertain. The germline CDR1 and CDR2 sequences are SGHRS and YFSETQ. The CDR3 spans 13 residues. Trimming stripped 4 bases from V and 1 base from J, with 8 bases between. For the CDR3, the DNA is TGCGCCAGCAGCAGGAGTCTTAACTATGGCTACACCTTC. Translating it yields CASSRSLNYGYTF.

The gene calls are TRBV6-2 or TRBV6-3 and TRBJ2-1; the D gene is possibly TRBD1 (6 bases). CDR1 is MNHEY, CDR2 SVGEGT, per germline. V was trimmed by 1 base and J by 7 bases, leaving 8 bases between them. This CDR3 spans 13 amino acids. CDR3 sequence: CASSYFTGNEQFF. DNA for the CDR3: TGTGCCAGCAGTTACTTTACAGGGAATGAGCAGTTCTTC.

The CDR3 sequence: CASSQESVSGNTIYF. For the CDR3, the DNA is TGTGCCAGCAGCCAAGAGTCCGTCTCTGGAAACACCATATATTTT. The rearrangement links TRBV3-1 (or the pseudogene TRBV3-2) to TRBJ1-3; D call uncertain. Germline CDR1 reads LGHDT; CDR2 reads YNNKEL (reference sequence). The CDR3 has 15 amino acids. The V gene lost 0 bases and the J gene lost 0 bases, with 6 bases spanning the gap.

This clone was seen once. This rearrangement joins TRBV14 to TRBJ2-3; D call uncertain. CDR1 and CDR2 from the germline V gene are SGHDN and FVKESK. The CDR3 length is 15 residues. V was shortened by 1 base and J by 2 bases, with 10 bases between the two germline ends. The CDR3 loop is CASSQGLPTTDTQYF. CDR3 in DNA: TGTGCCAGCAGCCAAGGACTCCCAACCACAGATACGCAGTATTTT.

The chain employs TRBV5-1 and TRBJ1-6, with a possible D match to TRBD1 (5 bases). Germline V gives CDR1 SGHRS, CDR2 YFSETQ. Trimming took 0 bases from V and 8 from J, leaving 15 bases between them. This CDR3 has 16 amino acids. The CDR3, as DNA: TGCGCCAGCAGCTTGGCCGGGACTATCGGGTATTCACCCCTCCACTTT. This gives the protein CASSLAGTIGYSPLHF.

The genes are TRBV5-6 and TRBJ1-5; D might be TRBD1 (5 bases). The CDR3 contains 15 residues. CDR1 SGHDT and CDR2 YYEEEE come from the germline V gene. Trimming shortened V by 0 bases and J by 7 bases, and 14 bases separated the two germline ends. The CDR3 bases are TGTGCCAGCAGCTTGGGTGGAGGGGCTATGCAGCCCCAGCATTTT. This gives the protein CASSLGGGAMQPQHF. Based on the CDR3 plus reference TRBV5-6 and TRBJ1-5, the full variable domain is DAGVTQSPTHLIKTRGQQVTLRCSPKSGHDTVSWYQQALGQGPQFIFQYYEEEERQRGNFPDRFSGHQFPNYSSELNVNALLLGDSALYLCASSLGGGAMQPQHFGDGTRLSIL.

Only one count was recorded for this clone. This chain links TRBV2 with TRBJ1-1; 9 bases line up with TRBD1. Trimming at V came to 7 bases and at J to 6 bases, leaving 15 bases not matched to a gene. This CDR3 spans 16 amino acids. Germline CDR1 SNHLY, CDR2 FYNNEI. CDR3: CASKVESGTGSPEAFF. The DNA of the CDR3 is TGTGCCAGCAAGGTCGAATCCGGGACAGGGTCACCTGAAGCTTTCTTT.

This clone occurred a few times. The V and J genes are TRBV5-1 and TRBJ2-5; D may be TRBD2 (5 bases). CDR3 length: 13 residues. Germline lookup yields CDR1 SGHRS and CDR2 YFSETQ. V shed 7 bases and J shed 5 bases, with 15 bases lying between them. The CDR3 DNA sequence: TGCGCCAGCTCTCGGCGGGCTGGGGAGACCCAGTACTTC. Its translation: CASSRRAGETQYF.